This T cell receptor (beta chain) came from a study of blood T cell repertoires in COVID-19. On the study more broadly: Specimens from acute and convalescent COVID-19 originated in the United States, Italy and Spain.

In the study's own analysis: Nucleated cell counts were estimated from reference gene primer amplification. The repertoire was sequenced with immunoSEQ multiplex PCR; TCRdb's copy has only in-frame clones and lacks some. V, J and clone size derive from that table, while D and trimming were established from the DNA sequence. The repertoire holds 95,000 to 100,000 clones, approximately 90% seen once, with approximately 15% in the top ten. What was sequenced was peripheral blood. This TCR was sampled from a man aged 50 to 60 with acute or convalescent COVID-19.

In DNA, the CDR3 is TGTGCCAGCAGCTACGGCAGGGGGTTGGGTGAGCAGTACTTC. Its translation: CASSYGRGLGEQYF. The chain combines TRBV5-6 with TRBJ2-7; 7 bases match TRBD1. V dropped 3 bases and J dropped 7; count of bases not matched to a gene: 10. CDR3 length: 14 residues. Germline loops: CDR1 SGHDT, CDR2 YYEEEE.